This TCR beta chain appears in the sequencing data of a study of blood T cells in healthy people across ages. As for this clonotype: Its matching antigen is unknown.

CDR3 length: 15 residues. Trimming at V came to 6 bases and at J to 3 bases, leaving 9 bases not matched to a gene. The germline V gene encodes CDR1 MNHEY and CDR2 SVGAGI. General study points: The fall in TCR beta diversity per million T cells was roughly linear with age.

A J-beta primer mix and a sample-barcoded 5' primer were used in a second PCR of roughly 7 to 12 cycles. TCRdb independently ran MiXCR on the 5' RACE reads; one entry per CDR3 protein. The sample has roughly 800,000 distinct CDR3 sequences, 55% to 70% seen once. This TCR was sampled from a man aged 25-40 years in good health. What was sequenced was blood. The V and J genes are TRBV6-5 and TRBJ2-7, with TRBD2 matching 9 bases. CDR3 region: CASSQRGVPYYEQYF. CDR3 DNA: TGTGCCAGCAGCCAGCGGGGGGTTCCCTACTACGAGCAGTACTTC.